This T cell receptor (beta chain) was retrieved from a study of blood T cell repertoires in COVID-19. Study as a whole: COVID-19 samples collected from the United States, Italy and Spain covered acute and convalescent phases. PBMCs, B-cell-depleted T cells, or T cells were the source of the cDNA or gDNA that made up the material.

The CDR3 sequence is 21 residues long. V lost 6 bases and J lost 0, with 30 bases in between. In germline, CDR1 is MNHNY, CDR2 SVGAGI (reference sequence). Original processing notes: Amplifying reference gene primers gave estimates of nucleated cell counts. Here immunoSEQ multiplex PCR was the method, and the copy in TCRdb shows in-frame clones only, minus some. Clone size and the V and J calls come from that table; the DNA yielded D and trimming. The sample holds 200,000 to 250,000 clones; more than 75% are singletons and the top ten take 3% to 3.5%. Sequencing was carried out using peripheral blood. The rearrangement uses TRBV6-6 and TRBJ1-5; TRBD1 might be the D (6 bases). This receptor was taken from a man aged 55 to 70 with acute or convalescent COVID-19. The CDR3 DNA reads as TGTGCCAGCAGCTACCTTTGTAAAACCGGGACACCTCACTATAGCAATCAGCCCCAGCATTTT. Its protein is CASSYLCKTGTPHYSNQPQHF.